This T cell receptor beta chain was recorded in a study of human T cells and chemical hapten exposure. Findings and caveats of the study: DPC sensitization left the count of TCRs above 1 in 1000 unchanged.

Sample time point: pre-sensitization, week 0. Treatment specified: therapeutic diphenylcyclopropenone sensitization with weekly scalp DPC. CDR3 length: 14 residues. The J segment lost 4 bases and the V segment lost 2 bases, leaving 2 bases of the junction unmatched. CDR1 and CDR2 (germline): KGHSH, LQKENI. How the authors handled the data: Per-sample TCR counts ranged from about 20,000 to 700,000, median 95,638. TCRdb fed the RACE reads into MiXCR, producing one record per CDR3 protein. These V and J calls derive from TCRdb rather than the authors' analysis. The sample lists about 120,000 distinct CDR3 sequences; roughly 13% were seen once. Of note for this clonotype: What it binds is unknown.

Sequences were derived from whole blood, sampled in connection with sensitization to the hapten diphenylcyclopropenone (DPC). This chain joins TRBV18 and TRBJ1-2; the match to TRBD1 covers 9 bases. This clonotype was sampled from a woman under 30 with alopecia areata. Some clones in this sample may be carry-over from other donors' samples. CDR3 coding DNA: TGTGCCAGCTCACCAACGGACAGGGGCTATGGCTACACCTTC. This gives the protein CASSPTDRGYGYTF.